This TCR beta chain was obtained from a study of blood T cell repertoires in COVID-19. Study in general: T cells, B-cell-depleted T cells, or PBMCs provided the cDNA or gDNA that served as material.

Per the study methods: Quantification of nucleated cells was approximated via reference gene primer amplification. Method: immunoSEQ multiplex PCR; TCRdb's copy keeps in-frame clones and lacks some. That table furnishes V, J and clone size, whereas the DNA furnished D and trimming. Among about 270,000 clones listed, roughly 86% were seen once. Participants had their cohort set by participant-reported clinical history. Resolution of symptoms, clearance, or two negative PCRs was present in recovered Cohort 3 donors. The J segment lost 6 bases and the V segment lost 6 bases, leaving 15 bases of the junction unmatched. The CDR3 is made up of 18 amino acids. The V gene's germline CDR1 is MRHNA and CDR2 SNTAGT.

The TCR was taken from a woman in her sixties or seventies who had recovered from COVID-19. The chain carries TRBV6-4 and TRBJ1-5, with TRBD1 identical over 12 bases. The sample taken for sequencing was PBMCs or T cells enriched from blood (not recorded which). The CDR3 loop is CASRWTGTGGVKCQPQHF. The CDR3 coding sequence is TGTGCCAGCAGATGGACTGGGACAGGGGGCGTCAAGTGTCAGCCCCAGCATTTT.